Presented here are 7 T cell receptor beta chains from one specimen sequenced in a study of breast tumors, draining lymph nodes, adjacent tissues. TCRdb reprocessed the multiplex PCR reads with MiXCR, giving one entry per CDR3 protein. Of 150,000 to 200,000 distinct CDR3 sequences detected, 30% to 40% appear once; the ten largest clones hold 4.3%. Samples came from axillary lymph nodes draining the breast cancer. The sample was axillary lymph node tissue. The receptor set was obtained from a female donor with breast cancer. Some clones in this sample may be carry-over from other donors' samples.

This clonotype was counted ten times or more. The chain is built from TRBV3-1 and TRBJ2-7; 7 bases match TRBD2. The V segment lost 4 bases and the J segment 9 bases; nucleotides outside the gene matches: 9. The CDR3 runs 13 residues. Germline V CDR1 and CDR2: LGHDT, YNNKEL (reference sequence). In DNA, the CDR3 is TGTGCCAGCAGCCCCGGGACTACCACTGTGCAGTACTTC. Translated, it gives CASSPGTTTVQYF.

The rearrangement links TRBV5-1 to TRBJ1-6, with unresolved D. The germline V gene encodes CDR1 SGHRS and CDR2 YFSETQ. The V end was cut by 4 bases, the J end by 5 bases, with 16 bases between. The CDR3 loop spans 16 amino acids. The CDR3 sequence is CASSSPAGPDNSPLHF. The CDR3 nucleotides are TGCGCCAGCAGCAGCCCTGCGGGTCCCGATAATTCACCCCTCCACTTT.

CDR3 DNA: TGTGCCAGCAGGGGCGGACTAGCGGGAGTGTACGAGCAGTACTTC. Translating gives CASRGGLAGVYEQYF. The V call is TRBV12-3 or TRBV12-4, the J call TRBJ2-7; TRBD2 matches 13 bases. Unmatched junction bases numbered 6, after V lost 6 bases and J lost 4 bases. The CDR3 has 15 amino acids.

At least ten counts were recorded for this clonotype. V and J are TRBV4-2 and TRBJ1-2; D perhaps matches TRBD1 (5 bases). The CDR3 has 14 amino acids. Trimming shortened V by 0 bases and J by 5 bases, and 10 bases separated the two germline ends. The germline V gene encodes CDR1 LGHNA and CDR2 YNFKEQ. CDR3 amino acids: CASSQEGTDYGYTF. The CDR3 coding sequence is TGTGCCAGCAGCCAAGAGGGGACGGATTATGGCTACACCTTC.

This clonotype was seen many times. The genes are TRBV5-6 and TRBJ2-1, with a tentative D call TRBD2 (6 bases). This CDR3 spans 14 amino acids. Germline CDR1 is SGHDT and CDR2 is YYEEEE. With 4 bases removed from V and 0 bases from J, the gap between germline ends came to 8 bases. The CDR3 DNA reads as TGTGCCAGCAGCCGGGACTTCTCCTACAATGAGCAGTTCTTC. Its translation is CASSRDFSYNEQFF.

Concerning this clonotype itself: Sequence at one end of the junction differs from germline and may be a read error. The chain links TRBV7-2 to TRBJ1-5, with 9 bases aligning to TRBD1. The CDR3 spans 17 residues. Germline V lookup: CDR1 SGHTA, CDR2 FQGNSA. This CDR3 reads CASSVTGGSSINRPQHF. The CDR3 DNA reads TGTGCCAGCAGCGTTACAGGGGGCAGCTCGATCAATCGGCCCCAGCATTTT.

As regards this clonotype: A junction boundary mismatches the germline segment, possibly from a read error. CDR3 DNA sequence: TGCGCCAGCAGCTTGGCCCCCGGAGGCCCGAAGGCTATTACCAAGGATCAGCCCCGGCATTTT. Its translation is CASSLAPGGPKAITKDQPRHF. The chain couples TRBV5-1 to TRBJ1-5, with D unclear. CDR3 length: 21 amino acids. Germline CDR1 SGHRS, CDR2 YFSETQ.